This paragraph reports one TCR beta chain. Its target antigen remains unknown. No base quality information exists; no much larger clone differs at one position. RNA was extracted with the RNeasy kit and roughly 0.5 to 1 ug was reverse transcribed using random hexamers. TCR beta CDR3 regions were amplified with the immunoSEQ multiplex PCR assay covering 54 Vbeta and 13 Jbeta segments. PCR amplification bias was corrected using a synthetic template baseline for primer optimization and computational correction. Processing in the source paper ran as follows. Reads were annotated to V, D and J genes per IMGT and analyzed with immunoSEQ Analyzer, keeping only productive sequences. To calculate clonality, Shannon entropy was normalized by log2 of the number of productive unique sequences and then subtracted from one. Public and private clones were assessed among the 100 most prevalent clones of each patient and control. Clones were defined as Susac-specific if absent from the healthy and MS cohorts, from around 1,000 published viral clones and from other ImmuneACCESS disease sequences. The public reads were quality trimmed at Q25 with fastp and then assembled into clones with MiXCR by TCRdb, keeping productive beta chains. One record per CDR3 amino acid sequence lists the most common genes and DNA. TCRdb, not the authors, supplied the V and J calls. This sample has about 200,000 distinct CDR3 sequences in its table, and 91% of those were observed once. The ten most abundant clones make up roughly 0.087% of the sample.

The data originate from a study of CD8 T cells in Susac syndrome (dated by TCRdb to about 2019). As for the study more broadly: Among the sequenced Susac syndrome patients, six had clinically active disease and eight were in clinical remission. At blood withdrawal, Susac syndrome patients were therapy-naive, treated with corticosteroids (with IVIg additionally given to some), or treated with IVIg alone. Repertoire sequencing was used to test whether CD8+ T cell activation and differentiation in Susac syndrome was antigen driven.

The full study reports these points: In the CD4+ T cell repertoire of Susac syndrome patients, clonal expansion was not detected. The study acknowledged that relatively few individuals were included in the TCR sequencing and HLA analysis.

The germline V gene (reference sequence) yields DFQATT for CDR1 and SNEGSKA for CDR2. From its cysteine to its phenylalanine, the CDR3 spans 12 amino acids. Only the CDR3 portion is preserved as DNA: 36 bases, with reading frame beginning at the first base. V drops 2 bases and J drops 6 bases, leaving 11 bases in between. Peripheral blood CD8+ and CD4+ T cells from healthy donors, Susac syndrome patients and multiple sclerosis patients were profiled by high-throughput TCR beta sequencing. The Susac syndrome patients fulfilled recently defined diagnostic criteria for definite or probable disease. Bulk CD8+ and CD4+ T cells were purified magnetically by negative isolation, whereas CD8+ TEMRA cells were enriched by FACS. Blood was drawn into EDTA tubes, processed within 24 hours, and PBMCs were isolated by density gradient centrifugation. PBMCs destined for TCR sequencing were cryopreserved in liquid nitrogen and later thawed in a 37 °C water bath. The sorted or isolated CD4+, CD8+ and CD8+ TEMRA cells reached a purity of at least 90%.

The V and J genes are TRBV20-1 and TRBJ2-7; the D gene remains uncertain. This receptor was obtained from a human donor with Susac syndrome. Sequenced input: CD4+ T cells from PBMCs. The DNA sequence is as follows: TGCAGTGCTAGAAAAGGTAGTTCCGAGCAGTACTTC. Its amino acids are CSARKGSSEQYF.